This entry describes one TCR beta chain. As yet, its antigen is unknown. This sample was included in a study of T cell responses to AZD1222 COVID-19 vaccine. Study-level points and caveats: Donors skewed white British and female; clonal diversity was possibly underestimated. Sampling captured repertoires only after the peak T cell response.

Libraries were prepared by immunoSEQ multiplex PCR; TCRdb keeps only in-frame clonotypes and omits some of them. Of some 74,000 clones in the sample, roughly 90% are singletons; the top ten hold over 1.1%. Trimming took 7 bases from V and 1 from J, leaving 10 bases between them. The CDR3 has 13 amino acids. The source was peripheral blood, collected 28 days after the second AZD1222 dose. The TCR was taken from an adult who received the AZD1222 COVID-19 vaccine. The rearrangement links TRBV12-3 or TRBV12-4 to TRBJ1-1, with D hard to call. CDR3 coding DNA: TGTGCCAGCACCTCCACTTGGAACACTGAAGCTTTCTTT. This codes for CASTSTWNTEAFF.